This record covers a single T cell receptor beta chain. Germline CDR1 is SQVTM and CDR2 is ANQGSEA. This CDR3 contains 17 residues. This sample was taken from a study of T cells expressing NK-cell markers. TCRdb reprocessed the 5' RACE reads and stores each CDR3 protein as one record, lacking DNA. The sample has 400,000 or so distinct CDR3 sequences, and its top ten clones hold around 10%. Sequenced input: blood T cells: a sorted CD56 or NKG2C T cell subset, CD4+ or CD8+ T cells, or bulk PBMC T cells (not recorded which). The chain recombines TRBV29-1 with TRBJ2-1; TCRdb selects TRBD2, and the lack of DNA leaves this call unchecked. The receptor's source is a woman aged 45 to 65 in good health. The CDR3 here is CSVVGAVAESSYNEQFF.